Presented here are 4 T cell receptor beta chains from one specimen sequenced in a study of long-term antiretroviral therapy in people with HIV (dated 2022 in TCRdb). The immunoSEQ hsTCRB v3.0 assay was used at survey level resolution to sequence the TRB variable region. TCRdb retrieved this table from immuneACCESS and kept in-frame rearrangements only. Not all clones are present; in checked studies, unresolved V genes account for under half, and no reason is known for the remainder. This sample comprises around 29,000 clones, 85% to 90% of them detected only once. Of the sample, around 9% is held by the ten largest clones. Material: unsorted PBMCs, obtained 3.2 years before starting antiretroviral therapy. The receptor set was obtained from a man between 45 and 60 years old with HIV.

The chain couples TRBV4-3 to TRBJ2-5; D gene ambiguous. The CDR3 length is 13 residues. Trimming stripped 0 bases from V and 0 bases from J, with 2 bases between. CDR1 is LGHNA and CDR2 is YSLEER in the germline V gene. CDR3 loop: CASSQDYQETQYF. The CDR3 DNA follows: TGCGCCAGCAGCCAAGACTACCAAGAGACCCAGTACTTC.

The chain combines TRBV5-8 with TRBJ2-6, with D uncertain. V lost 0 bases and J lost 3, with 7 bases in between. The germline V gene encodes CDR1 SGHTS and CDR2 YDEGEE. This CDR3 comprises 15 residues. The CDR3 region has the DNA TGTGCCAGCAGCTTGGGGGGTGATGGGGCCAACGTCCTGACTTTC. This codes for CASSLGGDGANVLTF. Full variable domain (outside the CDR3, taken from reference TRBV5-8 and TRBJ2-6): EAGVTQSPTHLIKTRGQQATLRCSPISGHTSVYWYQQALGLGLQFLLWYDEGEERNRGNFPPRFSGRQFPNYSSELNVNALELEDSALYLCASSLGGDGANVLTFGAGSRLTVL.

The chain employs TRBV5-1 and TRBJ2-7; 9 positions agree with TRBD1. Germline CDR1 is SGHRS and CDR2 is YFSETQ. Unmatched junction bases numbered 5, after V lost 4 bases and J lost 3 bases. The CDR3 extends over 14 amino acids. The CDR3 loop reads CASSPTGGFYEQYF. The CDR3 DNA reads TGCGCCAGCAGCCCGACAGGGGGGTTCTACGAGCAGTACTTC.

This clone was seen just once. The genes are TRBV29-1 and TRBJ2-3; D not resolved. Looked up from germline, CDR1 is SQVTM and CDR2 is ANQGSEA. This CDR3 region has 14 residues. Trimming took 4 bases from V and 1 from J, leaving 12 bases between them. The DNA for the CDR3 is TGCAGCGTTGGGTTGAGGCTAGGCACAGATACGCAGTATTTT. Translating it yields CSVGLRLGTDTQYF.